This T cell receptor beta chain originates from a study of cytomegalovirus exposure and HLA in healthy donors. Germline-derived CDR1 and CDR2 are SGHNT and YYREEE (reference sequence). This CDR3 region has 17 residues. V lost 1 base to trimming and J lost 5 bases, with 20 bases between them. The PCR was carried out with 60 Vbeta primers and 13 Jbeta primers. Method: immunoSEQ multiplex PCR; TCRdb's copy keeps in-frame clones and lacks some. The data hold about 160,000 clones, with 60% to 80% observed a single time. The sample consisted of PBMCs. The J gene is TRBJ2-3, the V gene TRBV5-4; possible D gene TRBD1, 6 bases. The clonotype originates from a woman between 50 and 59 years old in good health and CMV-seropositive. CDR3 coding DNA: TGTGCCAGCAGCTTGTTGGACCCGGGGCCCAGGGGAGATACGCAGTATTTT. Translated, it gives CASSLLDPGPRGDTQYF.